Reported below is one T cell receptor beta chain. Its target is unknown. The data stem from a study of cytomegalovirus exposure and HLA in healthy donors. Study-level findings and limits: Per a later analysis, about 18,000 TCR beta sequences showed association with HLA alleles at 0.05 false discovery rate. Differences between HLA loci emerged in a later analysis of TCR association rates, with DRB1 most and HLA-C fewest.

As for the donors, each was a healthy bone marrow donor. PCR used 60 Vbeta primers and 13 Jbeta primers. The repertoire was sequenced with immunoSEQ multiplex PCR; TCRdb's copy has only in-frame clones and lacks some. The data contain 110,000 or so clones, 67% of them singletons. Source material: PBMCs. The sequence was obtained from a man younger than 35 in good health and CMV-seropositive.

Written as DNA, the CDR3 is TGTGCCAGCAGCTTTTCAGGGTTCGGATCCTACGAGCAGTACTTC. Translated, it gives CASSFSGFGSYEQYF. The rearrangement uses TRBV7-2 and TRBJ2-7; weak D call: TRBD1 (5 bases). Germline-derived CDR1 and CDR2 are SGHTA and FQGNSA. With 3 bases removed from V and 1 base from J, the gap between germline ends came to 13 bases. The CDR3 sequence is 15 residues long.